The present T cell receptor beta chain was sequenced within a study of blood T cell repertoires in COVID-19. Unmatched junction bases numbered 6, after V lost 3 bases and J lost 6 bases. This CDR3 spans 14 amino acids. Germline loops: CDR1 SGHTA, CDR2 FQGNSA. Original analysis: Estimation of nucleated cell counts relied on the amplification of reference gene primers. Generated by immunoSEQ multiplex PCR, the TCRdb table keeps only in-frame clones and is missing some. V and J calls and clone size are given by that table; D and trimming were obtained from the DNA. The table records just over 300,000 clones, roughly 90% of them present only once. Adults between roughly 18 and 95 years of age took part from under 25 US areas. Participants' reported clinical history set cohort assignment. Recovery meant two consecutive negative NP/OP PCR tests, professional clearance, or resolved symptoms. Only one count was recorded for this clone.

The receptor comes from a woman aged 40 to 55 who had recovered from COVID-19. Sequenced material: PBMCs or T cells enriched from blood (not recorded which). The gene calls are TRBV7-2 and TRBJ1-2; 8 nucleotides align to TRBD1. The CDR3 here is CASSLDPGGNGYTF. CDR3 nucleotide sequence: TGTGCCAGCAGCTTGGATCCAGGGGGCAATGGCTACACCTTC.